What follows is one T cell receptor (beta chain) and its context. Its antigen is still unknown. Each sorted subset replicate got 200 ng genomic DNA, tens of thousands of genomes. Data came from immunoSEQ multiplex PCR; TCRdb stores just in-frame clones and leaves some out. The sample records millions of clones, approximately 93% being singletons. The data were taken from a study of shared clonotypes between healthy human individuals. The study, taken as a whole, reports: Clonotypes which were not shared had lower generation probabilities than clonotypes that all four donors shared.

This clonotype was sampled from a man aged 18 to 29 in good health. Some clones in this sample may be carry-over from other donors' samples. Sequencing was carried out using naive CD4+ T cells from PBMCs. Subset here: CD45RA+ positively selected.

The CDR3 reads CASSSYSMGAYGYTF. The CDR3 DNA sequence: TGTGCCAGCAGTTCCTACTCGATGGGTGCCTATGGCTACACCTTC. V gene TRBV6-5 combines with J gene TRBJ1-2, with D hard to call. In germline, CDR1 is MNHEY, CDR2 SVGAGI. V was cut by 4 bases and J by 4 bases, with 16 bases left in between. The CDR3 loop spans 15 amino acids.